This passage covers 6 T cell receptor beta chains from one sample sequenced in a study of blood T cells in healthy people across ages. A second PCR of 7 to 11 cycles used a sample-barcoded 5' primer and a J-beta primer mix. TCRdb re-called the 5' RACE reads with MiXCR, one entry per CDR3 protein. In the table there are about 650,000 distinct CDR3 sequences, 40% to 65% of which are singletons. Sample: blood. The receptor set was obtained from a woman older than 75 in good health.

The chain combines TRBV7-2 with TRBJ2-7; TRBD2 matches 10 bases. This CDR3 spans 17 amino acids. Germline V gene lookup returns CDR1 SGHTA and CDR2 FQGNSA. With 1 base clipped from V and 1 base from J, the junction kept 7 bases outside the gene matches. The chain's CDR3 is CASSLVQLAGISYEQYF. The CDR3 nucleotides are TGTGCCAGCAGCTTAGTGCAACTAGCGGGGATTTCCTACGAGCAGTACTTC.

This chain connects TRBV20-1 to TRBJ1-4, with unresolved D. The germline V and J ends were trimmed by 1 base and 7 bases, with 4 bases remaining between them. The CDR3 covers 11 residues. Germline V CDR1 and CDR2: DFQATT, SNEGSKA (reference sequence). The CDR3 DNA sequence: TGCAGTGCTAGAGTTTCTGAAAAACTGTTTTTT. Amino acid sequence: CSARVSEKLFF.

The CDR3 sequence is CATSIKRGASYEQYF. CDR3 nucleotides: TGTGCCACCAGCATTAAAAGGGGAGCCTCCTACGAGCAGTACTTC. The gene calls are TRBV15 and TRBJ2-4; perhaps D is TRBD1 or TRBD2 (5 bases each). TRBJ2-7 explains the end of the DNA better; the J call may be wrong. Germline V CDR1 and CDR2: LNHNV, YYDKDF (reference sequence). This CDR3 has 15 residues.

This chain links TRBV7-2 with TRBJ2-4; 7 nucleotides match TRBD1. J was trimmed by 13 bases and V by 5 bases; bases with no gene match: 11. The CDR3 consists of 13 residues. Germline CDR1 and CDR2: SGHTA and FQGNSA. CDR3 region: CASSRRQGDEQYF. CDR3 coding DNA: TGTGCCAGCAGCCGCAGACAGGGTGATGAGCAGTACTTC.

This chain joins TRBV28 and TRBJ2-3; 8 nucleotides match TRBD1. V gave up 5 bases and J gave up 6 bases; unmatched junction bases: 10. Germline V CDR1 and CDR2: MDHEN, SYDVKM. This CDR3 spans 15 amino acids. The CDR3 loop is CASSIDGRGHDTQYF. The CDR3 region has the DNA TGTGCCAGCAGTATCGACGGCAGGGGGCATGATACGCAGTATTTT.

This clonotype was picked up a small number of times. The rearrangement uses TRBV10-3 and TRBJ1-1; no reliable D call. CDR3 length: 14 residues. V dropped 2 bases and J dropped 10 bases, with 17 bases sitting between them. Germline V gives CDR1 ENHRY, CDR2 SYGVKD. The CDR3 DNA sequence: TGTGCCATCAGTGAGGCGGTGCCTCGGAAGGGAGCTTTCTTT. Protein product: CAISEAVPRKGAFF.